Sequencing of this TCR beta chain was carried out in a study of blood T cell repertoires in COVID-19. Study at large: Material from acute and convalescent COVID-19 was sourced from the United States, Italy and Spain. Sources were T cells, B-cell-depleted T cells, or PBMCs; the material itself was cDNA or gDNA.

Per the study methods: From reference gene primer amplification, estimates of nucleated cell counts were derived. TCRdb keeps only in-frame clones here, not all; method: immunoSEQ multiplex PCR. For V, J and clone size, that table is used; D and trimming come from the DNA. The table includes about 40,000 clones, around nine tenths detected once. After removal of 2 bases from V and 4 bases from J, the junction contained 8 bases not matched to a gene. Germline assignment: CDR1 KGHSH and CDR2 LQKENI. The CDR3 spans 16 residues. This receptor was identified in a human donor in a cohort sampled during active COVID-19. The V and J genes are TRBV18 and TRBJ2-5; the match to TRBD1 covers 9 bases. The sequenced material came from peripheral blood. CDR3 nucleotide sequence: TGTGCCAGCTCACCAAGCACCGGGACAGGGATAGAGACCCAGTACTTC. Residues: CASSPSTGTGIETQYF.